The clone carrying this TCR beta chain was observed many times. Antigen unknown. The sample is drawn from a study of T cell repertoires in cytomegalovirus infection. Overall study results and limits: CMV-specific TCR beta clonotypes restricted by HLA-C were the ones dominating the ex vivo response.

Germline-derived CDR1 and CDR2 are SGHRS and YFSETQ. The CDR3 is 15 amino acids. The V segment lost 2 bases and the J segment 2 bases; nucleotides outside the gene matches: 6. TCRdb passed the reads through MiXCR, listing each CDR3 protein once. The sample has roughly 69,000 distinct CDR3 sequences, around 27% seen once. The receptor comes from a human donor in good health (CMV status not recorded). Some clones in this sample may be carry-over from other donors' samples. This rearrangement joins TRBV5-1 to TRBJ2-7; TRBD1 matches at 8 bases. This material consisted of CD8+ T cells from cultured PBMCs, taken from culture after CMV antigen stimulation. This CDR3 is CASSLLTGAAYEQYF. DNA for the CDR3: TGCGCCAGCAGCTTACTGACAGGGGCGGCCTACGAGCAGTACTTC.